This T cell receptor (beta chain) appears in the sequencing data of a study of Ad26.COV2.S vaccination and SARS-CoV-2 variants. At the level of the study: A COV1001 Ad26.COV2.S trial-arm participant provided the sample. Participants got Ad26.COV2.S intramuscularly, once or twice 56 days apart.

Treatment of the sample: around 19 received Ad26.COV2.S at low or high dose, single or two shots; 5 received placebo; per-sample allocation not given. Sampling took place 63 days after the first vaccine or placebo injection. As its vector, the vaccine had Ad26, which expressed Wuhan-strain SARS-CoV-2 spike. Repertoires were generated with immunoSEQ multiplex PCR, while TCRdb's copy carries only in-frame clones and drops some. The data contain around 310,000 clones, roughly 88% of them singletons. With V trimmed by 6 bases and J by 4 bases, 5 bases remained unmatched. This CDR3 has 14 amino acids. Germline V CDR1 and CDR2: MNHEY, SVGAGI.

Source: peripheral blood, taken in a trial of Ad26.COV2.S vaccine versus placebo. This TCR was recovered from a person aged 18-60 years who received the Ad26.COV2.S COVID-19 vaccine or a placebo. This rearrangement joins TRBV6-5 to TRBJ1-1, with 10 bases identical to TRBD1. Here the CDR3 DNA reads TGTGCCAGCAGCCGACAGGGGGCTCGCACTGAAGCTTTCTTT. Translation: CASSRQGARTEAFF.